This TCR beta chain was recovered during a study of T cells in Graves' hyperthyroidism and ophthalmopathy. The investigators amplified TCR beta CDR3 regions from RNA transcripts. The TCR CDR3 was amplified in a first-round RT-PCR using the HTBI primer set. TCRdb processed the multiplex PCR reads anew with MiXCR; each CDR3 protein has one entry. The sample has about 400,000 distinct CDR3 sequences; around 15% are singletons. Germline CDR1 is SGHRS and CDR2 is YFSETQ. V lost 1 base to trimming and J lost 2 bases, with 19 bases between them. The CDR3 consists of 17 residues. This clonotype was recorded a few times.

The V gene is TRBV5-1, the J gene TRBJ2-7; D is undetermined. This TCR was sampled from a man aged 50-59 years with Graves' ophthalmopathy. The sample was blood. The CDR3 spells CASSLPSIKTLPYEQYF. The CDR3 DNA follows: TGCGCCAGCAGCTTGCCCTCTATTAAGACGCTTCCCTACGAGCAGTACTTC. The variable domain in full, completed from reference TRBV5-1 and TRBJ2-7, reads KAGVTQTPRYLIKTRGQQVTLSCSPISGHRSVSWYQQTPGQGLQFLFEYFSETQRNKGNFPGRFSGRQFSNSRSEMNVSTLELGDSALYLCASSLPSIKTLPYEQYFGPGTRLTVT.